This TCR beta chain was found in a study of blood T cell repertoires in COVID-19. Across the whole study: The origin of the acute and convalescent COVID-19 samples was the United States, Italy and Spain. T cells, B-cell-depleted T cells, or PBMCs supplied cDNA or gDNA.

The J segment lost 0 bases and the V segment lost 3 bases, leaving 3 bases of the junction unmatched. The CDR3 is made up of 15 amino acids. Germline V CDR1 and CDR2: GTSNPN, SVGIG (reference sequence). Original handling: The assay estimated nucleated cells by amplifying reference gene primers. Measured with immunoSEQ multiplex PCR; TCRdb has only the in-frame clones, and not every one. V, J and clone size are taken as reported in that table, and D and trimming were inferred from the DNA itself. The table shows 60,000 or so clones, with 65% to 85% occurring only once. V usage is TRBV30 and J usage is TRBJ2-4; 9 positions agree with TRBD1. This clonotype was obtained from a human donor in a cohort sampled during active COVID-19. Sequencing was carried out using peripheral blood. The CDR3 spells CAWSGQGIAKNIQYF. DNA for the CDR3: TGTGCCTGGAGCGGACAGGGGATAGCCAAAAACATTCAGTACTTC. The entire variable domain, with the rest obtained from reference TRBV30 and TRBJ2-4, is as follows: SQTIHQWPATLVQPVGSPLSLECTVEGTSNPNLYWYRQAAGRGLQLLFYSVGIGQISSEVPQNLSASRPQDRQFILSSKKLLLSDSGFYLCAWSGQGIAKNIQYFGAGTRLSVL.